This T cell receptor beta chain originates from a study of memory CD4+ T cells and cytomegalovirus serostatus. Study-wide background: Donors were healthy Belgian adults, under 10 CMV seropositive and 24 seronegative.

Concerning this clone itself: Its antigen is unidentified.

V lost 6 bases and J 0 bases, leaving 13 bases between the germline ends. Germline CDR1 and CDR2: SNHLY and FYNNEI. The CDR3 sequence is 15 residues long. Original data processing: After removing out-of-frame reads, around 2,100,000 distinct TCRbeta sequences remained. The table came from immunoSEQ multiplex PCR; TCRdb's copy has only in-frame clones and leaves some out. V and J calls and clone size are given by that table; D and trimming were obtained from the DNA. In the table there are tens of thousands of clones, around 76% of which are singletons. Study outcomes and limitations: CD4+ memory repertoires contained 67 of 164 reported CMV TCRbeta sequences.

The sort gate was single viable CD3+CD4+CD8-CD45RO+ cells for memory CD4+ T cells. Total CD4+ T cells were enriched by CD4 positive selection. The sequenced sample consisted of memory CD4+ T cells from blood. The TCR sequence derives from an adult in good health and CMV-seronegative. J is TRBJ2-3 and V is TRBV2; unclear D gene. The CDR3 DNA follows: TGTGCCAGCAGCCCCCGGGTCCTAAGCACAGATACGCAGTATTTT. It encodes CASSPRVLSTDTQYF.